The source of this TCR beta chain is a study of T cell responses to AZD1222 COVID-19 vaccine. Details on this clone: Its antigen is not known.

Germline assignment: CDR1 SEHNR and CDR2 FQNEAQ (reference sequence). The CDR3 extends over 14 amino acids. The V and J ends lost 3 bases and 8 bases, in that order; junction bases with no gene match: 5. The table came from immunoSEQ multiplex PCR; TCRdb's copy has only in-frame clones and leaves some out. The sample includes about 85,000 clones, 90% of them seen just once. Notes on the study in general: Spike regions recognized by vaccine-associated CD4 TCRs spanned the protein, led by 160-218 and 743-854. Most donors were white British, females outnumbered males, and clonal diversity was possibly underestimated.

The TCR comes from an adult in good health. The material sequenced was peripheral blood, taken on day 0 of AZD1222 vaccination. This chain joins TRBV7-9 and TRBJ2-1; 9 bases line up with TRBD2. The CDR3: CASSFSGSVDEQFF. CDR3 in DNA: TGTGCCAGCAGCTTTAGCGGGAGTGTGGATGAGCAGTTCTTC.